The 18 T cell receptor beta chains reported below all come from one sample, sequenced in a study of cytomegalovirus exposure and HLA in healthy donors. Sequencing was performed with immunoSEQ multiplex PCR; in TCRdb, only in-frame clones are kept and a portion is missing. The table has over 100,000 clones, nearly 90% seen once; the top ten hold 0.95% to 1.5%. The sample consisted of PBMCs. The receptor set was obtained from a woman aged 18-35 years in good health and CMV-seronegative.

The rearrangement links TRBV11-1 to TRBJ2-2, with D maybe TRBD1 (5 bases). Trimming removed 4 bases from V and 7 bases from J, with 19 bases in between. CDR3 length: 16 amino acids. Germline lookup yields CDR1 SGHAT and CDR2 FQDESV (reference sequence). The DNA for the CDR3 is TGTGCCAGCAGCTCCCTCGCAGGGAAAGTGGTCGGGGAGCTGTTTTTT. This encodes CASSSLAGKVVGELFF.

This rearrangement joins TRBV6-1 to TRBJ1-5, with 12 bases matching TRBD1. From germline, CDR1 is MNHNS and CDR2 SASEGT. J lost 3 bases, V lost 4 bases, and 7 bases had no gene match. This CDR3 is 17 amino acids long. The CDR3, as DNA: TGTGCCAGCAGTGGGGGACAGGGGGCAGGTTCCAATCAGCCCCAGCATTTT. It translates to CASSGGQGAGSNQPQHF.

This chain links TRBV6-5 with TRBJ2-7; 10 bases are shared with TRBD2. The germline V gene has CDR1 MNHEY and CDR2 SVGAGI. This CDR3 is 15 amino acids long. Trimming cost V 5 bases and J 0 bases; bases outside gene matches: 4. This chain's CDR3 is CASSVTSGNSYEQYF. CDR3 DNA: TGTGCCAGCAGTGTTACTAGCGGGAACTCCTACGAGCAGTACTTC.

The chain is built from TRBV20-1 and TRBJ2-5, with no clear D. This CDR3 contains 10 residues. Germline V gene lookup returns CDR1 DFQATT and CDR2 SNEGSKA (reference sequence). The ends were cut back, 6 bases at V and 5 bases at J, with 7 bases in the middle. The CDR3 region has the DNA TGCAGTGCGGCGAGGGAGACCCAGTACTTC. Translating it yields CSAARETQYF.

CDR3 sequence: CASLSGANTGELFF. CDR3 DNA sequence: TGTGCCAGCCTAAGCGGGGCGAACACCGGGGAGCTGTTTTTT. The V call is TRBV2, the J call TRBJ2-2; TRBD2 aligns across 7 bases. The CDR3 is made up of 14 amino acids. J lost 0 bases, V lost 8 bases, and 3 bases had no gene match. CDR1 is SNHLY, CDR2 FYNNEI, per germline. The whole variable domain, remainder taken from reference TRBV2 and TRBJ2-2, is EPEVTQTPSHQVTQMGQEVILRCVPISNHLYFYWYRQILGQKVEFLVSFYNNEISEKSEIFDDQFSVERPDGSNFTLKIRSTKLEDSAMYFCASLSGANTGELFFGEGSRLTVL.

The chain employs TRBV6-5 and TRBJ1-2, with TRBD1 matching 7 bases. The CDR3 extends over 13 amino acids. J was trimmed by 3 bases and V by 7 bases; bases with no gene match: 5. Germline CDR1 is MNHEY and CDR2 is SVGAGI. DNA of the CDR3: TGTGCCAGCACTGACGACAGGGACTATGGCTACACCTTC. The encoded protein is CASTDDRDYGYTF.

Many counts were recorded for this clone. Other nucleotide sequences from this sample produce the same CDR3. This chain connects TRBV5-4 to TRBJ1-4; 9 positions agree with TRBD1. CDR3 size: 14 residues. CDR1 is SGHNT and CDR2 is YYREEE in the germline V gene (reference sequence). V was clipped by 5 bases and J by 7 bases; unmatched bases: 6. This CDR3 is CASSLQGAVEKLFF. DNA of the CDR3: TGTGCCAGCAGTCTACAGGGGGCAGTTGAAAAACTGTTTTTT. The variable domain in full, with the rest retrieved from reference TRBV5-4 and TRBJ1-4, is ETGVTQSPTHLIKTRGQQVTLRCSSQSGHNTVSWYQQALGQGPQFIFQYYREEENGRGNFPPRFSGLQFPNYSSELNVNALELDDSALYLCASSLQGAVEKLFFGSGTQLSVL.

V usage is TRBV6-6 and J usage is TRBJ2-7; 8 bases align to TRBD2. The CDR3 spans 12 residues. V shed 10 bases and J 7 bases; nucleotides not matched to a gene: 9. The germline CDR1 and CDR2 sequences are MNHNY and SVGAGI (reference sequence). Written as DNA, the CDR3 is TGTGCCACCACGGGGGGGCTAGGGGAGCAGTACTTC. Amino acid sequence: CATTGGLGEQYF.

V gene TRBV2 combines with J gene TRBJ1-5; D uncertain. CDR1 SNHLY and CDR2 FYNNEI come from the germline V gene. Between the trimmed V and J ends, which lost 0 bases and 4 bases, there was a span of 10 bases. The CDR3 totals 15 residues. The CDR3 nucleotides read TGTGCCAGCAGTGAAGCAACCGAAGCAAATCAGCCCCAGCATTTT. Amino acid sequence: CASSEATEANQPQHF.

This clone was found once. This chain links TRBV15 with TRBJ2-5, with 9 bases lining up with TRBD1. The J segment lost 1 base and the V segment lost 9 bases, leaving 9 bases of the junction unmatched. This CDR3 has 15 amino acids. The germline V gene encodes CDR1 LNHNV and CDR2 YYDKDF (reference sequence). CDR3 bases: TGTGCCACTGGGGACAGGGCAACACCCCAAGAGACCCAGTACTTC. Protein sequence: CATGDRATPQETQYF.

This chain links TRBV29-1 with TRBJ1-3; D not resolved. The CDR3 extends over 12 amino acids. CDR1 and CDR2 from the germline V gene are SQVTM and ANQGSEA. Trimming pared 2 bases from V and 2 bases from J, leaving 4 bases between. The CDR3 DNA is TGCAGCGTTGAAACAACTGGAAACACCATATATTTT. As protein: CSVETTGNTIYF.

The chain links TRBV9 to TRBJ2-1, with a weak D call TRBD1 (5 bases). CDR3 size: 11 residues. Germline CDR1 reads SGDLS; CDR2 reads YYNGEE. The CDR3 sequence: CASGQINEQFF. CDR3 coding DNA: TGTGCTTCAGGGCAGATCAATGAGCAGTTCTTC.

This chain uses TRBV15 with TRBJ1-2; 7 nucleotides match TRBD1. In germline, CDR1 is LNHNV, CDR2 YYDKDF (reference sequence). The CDR3 is 14 amino acids. The trim removed 3 bases at V and 6 bases at J, leaving 7 bases unmatched. The DNA of the CDR3 is TGTGCCACCAGCAGGGGGACAGAATATGATGGCTACACCTTC. Residues: CATSRGTEYDGYTF.

The rearrangement joins TRBV10-1 to TRBJ1-1, with 8 nucleotides matching TRBD1. This CDR3 comprises 19 residues. Germline V gene lookup returns CDR1 WNHNN and CDR2 SYGVQD (reference sequence). V shed 6 bases and J 0 bases; nucleotides not matched to a gene: 18. CDR3 protein: CASRTGTGEILGLNTEAFF. CDR3 DNA sequence: TGCGCCAGCAGAACCGGGACAGGAGAGATTTTGGGCCTGAACACTGAAGCTTTCTTT.

The rearrangement links TRBV19 to TRBJ1-6; D remains unclear. The CDR3 spans 14 residues. Germline V CDR1 and CDR2: LNHDA, SQIVND (reference sequence). Trimming pared 3 bases from V and 4 bases from J, leaving 7 bases between. This CDR3 reads CASSIDGYNSPLHF. In nucleotides, the CDR3 is TGTGCCAGTAGTATTGACGGGTATAATTCACCCCTCCACTTT. The complete variable domain, with remaining parts taken from reference TRBV19 and TRBJ1-6, reads DGGITQSPKYLFRKEGQNVTLSCEQNLNHDAMYWYRQDPGQGLRLIYYSQIVNDFQKGDIAEGYSVSREKKESFPLTVTSAQKNPTAFYLCASSIDGYNSPLHFGNGTRLTVT.

The rearrangement joins TRBV7-3 to TRBJ2-1; possibly TRBD1 for D (6 bases). The germline V gene has CDR1 SGHTA and CDR2 FQGTGA. Trimming pared 5 bases from V and 7 bases from J, leaving 18 bases between. This CDR3 has 15 residues. CDR3 DNA sequence: TGTGCCAGCAGCCAACAATCAGGGCAGGGGAATGAGCAGTTCTTC. Amino acids: CASSQQSGQGNEQFF.

The chain links TRBV5-1 to TRBJ2-5, with 10 bases aligning to TRBD1. V shed 0 bases and J 2 bases; nucleotides not matched to a gene: 4. CDR1 SGHRS and CDR2 YFSETQ come from the germline V gene. This CDR3 is built from 16 residues. CDR3 sequence reads: CASSLAGQGDQETQYF. The CDR3 region has the DNA TGCGCCAGCAGCTTGGCCGGACAGGGGGATCAAGAGACCCAGTACTTC. Full variable domain (rest looked up from reference TRBV5-1 and TRBJ2-5): KAGVTQTPRYLIKTRGQQVTLSCSPISGHRSVSWYQQTPGQGLQFLFEYFSETQRNKGNFPGRFSGRQFSNSRSEMNVSTLELGDSALYLCASSLAGQGDQETQYFGPGTRLLVL.

As for this clone: A clone one base away is much larger, so this may be a read error. V usage is TRBV4-1 and J usage is TRBJ1-4, with 8 bases fitting TRBD1. Losses at the gene ends were 0 bases for V and 10 bases for J; bases not matched to a gene: 10. CDR3 size: 16 residues. Germline-derived CDR1 and CDR2 are MGHRA and YSYEKL. The CDR3 DNA reads TGCGCCAGCAGCCAAGATACAGGGACAGGTCCCGTAAAACTGTTTTTT. Translation: CASSQDTGTGPVKLFF.